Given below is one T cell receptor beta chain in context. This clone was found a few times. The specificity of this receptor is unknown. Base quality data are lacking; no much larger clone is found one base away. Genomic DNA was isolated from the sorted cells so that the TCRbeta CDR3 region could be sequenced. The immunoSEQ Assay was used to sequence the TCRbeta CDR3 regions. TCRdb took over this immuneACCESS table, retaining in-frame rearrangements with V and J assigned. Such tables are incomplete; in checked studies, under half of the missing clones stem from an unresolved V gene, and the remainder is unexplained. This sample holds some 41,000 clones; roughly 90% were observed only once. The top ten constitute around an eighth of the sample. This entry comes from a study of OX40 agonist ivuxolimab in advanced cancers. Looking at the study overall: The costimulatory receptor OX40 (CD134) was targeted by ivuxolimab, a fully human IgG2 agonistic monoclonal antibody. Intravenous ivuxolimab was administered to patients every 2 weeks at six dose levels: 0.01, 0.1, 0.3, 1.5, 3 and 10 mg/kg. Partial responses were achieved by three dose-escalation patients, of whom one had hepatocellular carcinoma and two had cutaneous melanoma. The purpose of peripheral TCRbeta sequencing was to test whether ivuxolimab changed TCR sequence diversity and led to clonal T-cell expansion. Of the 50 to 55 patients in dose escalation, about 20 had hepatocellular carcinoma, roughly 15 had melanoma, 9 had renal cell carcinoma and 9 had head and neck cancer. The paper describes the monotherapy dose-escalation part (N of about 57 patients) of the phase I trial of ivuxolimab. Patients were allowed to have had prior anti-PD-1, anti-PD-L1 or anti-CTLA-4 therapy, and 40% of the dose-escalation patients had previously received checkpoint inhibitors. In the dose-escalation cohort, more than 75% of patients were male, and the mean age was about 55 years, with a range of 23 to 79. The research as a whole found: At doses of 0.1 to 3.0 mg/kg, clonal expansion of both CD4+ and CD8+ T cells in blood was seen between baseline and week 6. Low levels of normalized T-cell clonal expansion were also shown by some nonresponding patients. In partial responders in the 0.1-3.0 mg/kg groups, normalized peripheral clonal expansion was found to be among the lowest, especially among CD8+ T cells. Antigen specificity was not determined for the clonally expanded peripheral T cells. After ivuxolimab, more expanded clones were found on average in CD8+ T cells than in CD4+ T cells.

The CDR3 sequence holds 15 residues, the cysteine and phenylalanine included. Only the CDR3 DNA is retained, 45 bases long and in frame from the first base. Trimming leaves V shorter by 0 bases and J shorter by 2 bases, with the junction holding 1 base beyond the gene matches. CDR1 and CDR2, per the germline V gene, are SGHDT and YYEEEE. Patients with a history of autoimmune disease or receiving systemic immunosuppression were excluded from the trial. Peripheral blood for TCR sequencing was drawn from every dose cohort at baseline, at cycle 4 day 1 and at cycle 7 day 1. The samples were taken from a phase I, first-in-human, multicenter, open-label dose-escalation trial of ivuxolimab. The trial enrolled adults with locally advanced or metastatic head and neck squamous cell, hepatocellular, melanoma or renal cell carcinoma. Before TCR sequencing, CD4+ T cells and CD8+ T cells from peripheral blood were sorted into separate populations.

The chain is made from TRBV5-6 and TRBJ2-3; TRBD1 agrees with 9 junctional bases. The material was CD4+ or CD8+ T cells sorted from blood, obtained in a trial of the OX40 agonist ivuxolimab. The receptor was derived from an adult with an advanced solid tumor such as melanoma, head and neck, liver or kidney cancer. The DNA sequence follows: TGTGCCAGCAGCTTGGGGGACAGGGCCACAGATACGCAGTATTTT. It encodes CASSLGDRATDTQYF. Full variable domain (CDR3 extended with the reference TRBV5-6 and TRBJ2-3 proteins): DAGVTQSPTHLIKTRGQQVTLRCSPKSGHDTVSWYQQALGQGPQFIFQYYEEEERQRGNFPDRFSGHQFPNYSSELNVNALLLGDSALYLCASSLGDRATDTQYFGPGTRLTVL.